The 26 T cell receptor beta chains given below trace back to one sample, sequenced in a study of shared T cell receptors in the human thymus. Profiling relied on immunoSEQ multiplex PCR, and the TCRdb table lists in-frame clones only, not all of them. The sample includes 700,000 to 750,000 clones, 75% to 90% seen only once; the top ten take about 0.011%. In addition, the sample was reused for a study of human thymus T cells.

The sample was thymocytes. The origin of the receptors is a girl younger than two with a congenital heart defect.

This chain links TRBV6-5 with TRBJ2-7, with D perhaps TRBD1 (6 bases). The germline V and J ends were trimmed by 6 bases and 3 bases, with 15 bases remaining between them. Per the germline V gene, CDR1 is MNHEY and CDR2 is SVGAGI. The length of the CDR3 is 14 residues. CDR3 residues: CASSYNEGDYEQYF. For the CDR3, the DNA is TGTGCCAGCAGCTACAACGAGGGGGACTACGAGCAGTACTTC.

The V gene is TRBV29-1, the J gene TRBJ2-2, with 9 bases aligning to TRBD1. CDR3 length: 15 amino acids. After removal of 6 bases from V and 7 bases from J, the junction contained 12 bases not matched to a gene. The germline CDR1 and CDR2 sequences are SQVTM and ANQGSEA. The CDR3 spells CSVRDRERRDGELFF. CDR3 in DNA: TGCAGCGTCCGGGACAGGGAACGGCGGGACGGGGAGCTGTTTTTT.

The chain carries TRBV2 and TRBJ2-5; 10 bases agree with TRBD1. The closer fit of TRBJ2-7 to the DNA end suggests the J call may be wrong. The germline gives CDR1 SNHLY, CDR2 FYNNEI. This CDR3 has 13 amino acids. CDR3 region: CARAGQGAYEQYF. The CDR3 bases are TGTGCCAGGGCAGGACAGGGGGCCTACGAGCAGTACTTC.

V usage is TRBV19 and J usage is TRBJ1-1, with 7 bases that match TRBD1. CDR1 is LNHDA, CDR2 SQIVND, per germline (reference sequence). The CDR3 extends over 16 amino acids. J was trimmed by 0 bases and V by 7 bases; bases with no gene match: 11. CDR3 amino acids: CASNRGQEIMNTEAFF. The CDR3 region has the DNA TGTGCCAGTAATCGAGGACAGGAGATTATGAACACTGAAGCTTTCTTT.

This clone came up a few times. This rearrangement joins TRBV19 to TRBJ2-7; 7 nucleotides agree with TRBD1. The germline CDR1 and CDR2 sequences are LNHDA and SQIVND (reference sequence). Unmatched junction bases numbered 9, after V lost 6 bases and J lost 4 bases. CDR3 length: 14 amino acids. CDR3 sequence reads: CASSLRQGTYEQYF. The CDR3 coding sequence is TGTGCCAGTAGCCTTAGACAGGGAACTTACGAGCAGTACTTC.

This clone was counted once. This chain joins TRBV25-1 and TRBJ2-2, with 7 bases lining up with TRBD2. J gave up 6 bases and V 1 base, and 8 bases lay outside the gene matches. Germline-derived CDR1 and CDR2 are MGHDK and SYGVNS. The CDR3 has 16 amino acids. CDR3: CASSESPRGGPGELFF. The CDR3 DNA reads as TGTGCCAGCAGTGAATCGCCCCGCGGGGGACCCGGGGAGCTGTTTTTT.

The V gene is TRBV19, the J gene TRBJ2-2, with a possible D match to TRBD2 (5 bases). The CDR3 is 13 amino acids. V was pared by 6 bases and J by 6 bases, with 11 bases between. Germline V gene lookup returns CDR1 LNHDA and CDR2 SQIVND (reference sequence). As DNA, the CDR3 is TGTGCCAGTAGGCCCCTGAGGGCCGGGGAGCTGTTTTTT. Protein: CASRPLRAGELFF.

This chain uses TRBV9 with TRBJ2-7; TRBD1 aligns across 7 bases. Germline CDR1 reads SGDLS; CDR2 reads YYNGEE. The CDR3 is 17 residues long. V lost 4 bases and J lost 0; bases outside the gene matches: 13. The CDR3 DNA sequence: TGTGCCAGCAGCCCAGGGGGTGTGAAAATGAGCTCCTACGAGCAGTACTTC. Protein sequence: CASSPGGVKMSSYEQYF.

The chain recombines TRBV20-1 with TRBJ1-1; D is undetermined. Deletions cut 0 bases from V and 11 bases from J, with 10 bases between. The germline gives CDR1 DFQATT, CDR2 SNEGSKA (reference sequence). The CDR3 is 11 residues long. CDR3 in DNA: TGCAGTGCTAGAGACACTCTTTTGGCTTTCTTT. Its protein is CSARDTLLAFF.

The gene calls are TRBV6-6 and TRBJ2-7, with 9 bases aligning to TRBD1. The ends lost 4 bases at V and 2 bases at J; junction bases unmatched: 9. The CDR3 totals 16 residues. Germline values: CDR1 MNHNY, CDR2 SVGAGI (reference sequence). The CDR3 sequence: CASSSRTGDNPYEQYF. Here the CDR3 DNA reads TGTGCCAGCAGTTCCCGGACAGGGGACAACCCCTACGAGCAGTACTTC.

J is TRBJ2-7 and V is TRBV4-2, with 13 bases matching TRBD2. After removal of 4 bases from V and 5 bases from J, the junction contained 11 bases not matched to a gene. The CDR3 runs 17 residues. The germline gives CDR1 LGHNA, CDR2 YNFKEQ. The CDR3 nucleotides read TGTGCCAGCAGCCCTCTAGGAGGGACTAGCGGGGAGCACGAGCAGTACTTC. This translates into CASSPLGGTSGEHEQYF.

This chain connects TRBV4-1 to TRBJ1-3, with TRBD1 identical over 7 bases. This CDR3 has 19 amino acids. In germline, CDR1 is MGHRA, CDR2 YSYEKL. J gave up 0 bases and V 1 base, and 12 bases lay outside the gene matches. DNA of the CDR3: TGCGCCAGCAGCCAAGTACCGGGACAGACGAAGGTCTCTGGAAACACCATATATTTT. Translated, it gives CASSQVPGQTKVSGNTIYF.

This chain uses TRBV4-1 with TRBJ2-3; the D gene is possibly TRBD1 (5 bases). Germline V lookup: CDR1 MGHRA, CDR2 YSYEKL. The CDR3 length is 16 residues. V was cut by 2 bases and J by 4 bases, with 16 bases left in between. CDR3 nucleotides: TGCGCCAGCAGCCAATTGACAGCTATGATGTCAGATACGCAGTATTTT. Translating gives CASSQLTAMMSDTQYF.

The rearrangement uses TRBV9 and TRBJ2-1, with D possibly being TRBD1 (6 bases). The CDR3 consists of 16 residues. V lost 4 bases and J 4 bases, leaving 18 bases between the germline ends. Germline V gene data show CDR1 as SGDLS and CDR2 as YYNGEE. In DNA form, the CDR3 reads TGTGCCAGCAGCACCGGACAGCCGAAAGAATACAATGAGCAGTTCTTC. Amino acid sequence: CASSTGQPKEYNEQFF. Drawing the rest from reference TRBV9 and TRBJ2-1, the complete variable domain is DSGVTQTPKHLITATGQRVTLRCSPRSGDLSVYWYQQSLDQGLQFLIQYYNGEERAKGNILERFSAQQFPDLHSELNLSSLELGDSALYFCASSTGQPKEYNEQFFGPGTRLTVL.

J is TRBJ2-6 and V is TRBV27; a possible D gene is TRBD1 (6 bases). V lost 8 bases and J lost 0, with 20 bases in between. Germline V gene data show CDR1 as MNHEY and CDR2 as SMNVEV (reference sequence). The CDR3 length is 18 residues. The CDR3 sequence is CASAYWSGEYSGANVLTF. The DNA for the CDR3 is TGTGCCAGCGCGTACTGGTCAGGGGAGTACTCTGGGGCCAACGTCCTGACTTTC.

The gene calls are TRBV6-5 and TRBJ2-7; D call uncertain. CDR1 MNHEY and CDR2 SVGAGI come from the germline V gene. The CDR3 spans 13 residues. The V end was cut by 5 bases, the J end by 5 bases, with 13 bases between. This chain's CDR3 is CASSDAQSHEQYF. The CDR3 DNA is TGTGCCAGCAGTGACGCACAGAGTCACGAGCAGTACTTC.

V is TRBV5-4 and J is TRBJ2-7; 7 nucleotides match TRBD1. This CDR3 is 13 amino acids long. Per the germline V gene, CDR1 is SGHNT and CDR2 is YYREEE (reference sequence). V was clipped by 0 bases and J by 7 bases; unmatched bases: 4. CDR3 nucleotide sequence: TGTGCCAGCAGCTTGGAGGGGGCCTTGGAGCAGTACTTC. Its protein product is CASSLEGALEQYF.

The chain carries TRBV11-2 and TRBJ2-2; TRBD2 matches 13 bases. This CDR3 spans 18 amino acids. Germline V lookup: CDR1 SGHAT, CDR2 FQNNGV. V was clipped by 5 bases and J by 0 bases; unmatched bases: 6. As DNA, the CDR3 is TGTGCCAGCAGCCAAAGGACTAGCGGGGGACCGAACACCGGGGAGCTGTTTTTT. Translating it yields CASSQRTSGGPNTGELFF.

This clone showed up just once. The chain recombines TRBV27 with TRBJ2-6; TRBD1 agrees at 10 bases. This CDR3 is 18 amino acids long. V lost 5 bases, J lost 0 bases, and 7 bases stayed unmatched. The germline gives CDR1 MNHEY, CDR2 SMNVEV (reference sequence). The CDR3 bases are TGTGCCAGCAGTCCAGGGACAGGGGAAAGCTCTGGGGCCAACGTCCTGACTTTC. This translates into CASSPGTGESSGANVLTF. Together with reference TRBV27 and TRBJ2-6, the CDR3 gives the full variable domain: EAQVTQNPRYLITVTGKKLTVTCSQNMNHEYMSWYRQDPGLGLRQIYYSMNVEVTDKGDVPEGYKVSRKEKRNFPLILESPSPNQTSLYFCASSPGTGESSGANVLTFGAGSRLTVL.

Written as DNA, the CDR3 is TGTGCCAGCAGGGTGGGCAAGTCTAGCACAGATACGCAGTATTTT. Its translation: CASRVGKSSTDTQYF. The rearrangement uses TRBV2 and TRBJ2-3; D gene unclear. Trimming shortened V by 6 bases and J by 0 bases, and 13 bases separated the two germline ends. Germline V gives CDR1 SNHLY, CDR2 FYNNEI. This CDR3 comprises 15 residues. The complete variable domain, with remaining parts taken from reference TRBV2 and TRBJ2-3, reads EPEVTQTPSHQVTQMGQEVILRCVPISNHLYFYWYRQILGQKVEFLVSFYNNEISEKSEIFDDQFSVERPDGSNFTLKIRSTKLEDSAMYFCASRVGKSSTDTQYFGPGTRLTVL.

The rearrangement joins TRBV9 to TRBJ1-1; weak D call: TRBD1 (6 bases). Germline CDR1 SGDLS, CDR2 YYNGEE. This CDR3 is 15 amino acids long. V dropped 4 bases and J dropped 4 bases, with 17 bases sitting between them. CDR3 in amino acids: CASSLFPGARTEAFF. The CDR3 DNA is TGTGCCAGCAGCCTATTCCCAGGGGCGCGCACTGAAGCTTTCTTT. The full variable domain, its missing parts supplied by reference TRBV9 and TRBJ1-1, is DSGVTQTPKHLITATGQRVTLRCSPRSGDLSVYWYQQSLDQGLQFLIQYYNGEERAKGNILERFSAQQFPDLHSELNLSSLELGDSALYFCASSLFPGARTEAFFGQGTRLTVV.

The rearrangement joins TRBV15 to TRBJ2-6, with 7 bases identical to TRBD1. CDR3 length: 20 amino acids. The J segment lost 1 base and the V segment lost 5 bases, leaving 17 bases of the junction unmatched. Germline V gene sequence: CDR1 LNHNV, CDR2 YYDKDF (reference sequence). The CDR3 nucleotides are TGTGCCACCAGCGGTGCTAGGCTGACAGGGAAGGCGTCTGGGGCCAACGTCCTGACTTTC. It is translated as CATSGARLTGKASGANVLTF.

This chain joins TRBV7-2 and TRBJ1-2; TRBD1 is a possible D gene (5 bases). CDR3 length: 13 residues. Germline-derived CDR1 and CDR2 are SGHTA and FQGNSA. V was trimmed by 1 base and J by 7 bases, leaving 10 bases between them. CDR3 in DNA: TGTGCCAGCAGCTTAGAGAACAGGAGTGGCTACACCTTC. Protein sequence: CASSLENRSGYTF.

The gene calls are TRBV23-1 and TRBJ1-5; tentative D call: TRBD1 (6 bases). TRBV23-1 is an ORF; its function is uncertain. The CDR3 runs to 18 residues. V lost 4 bases, J lost 5 bases, and 24 bases lay in between. The CDR3 DNA follows: TGCGCCAGCAGTCCATCAGCCCCGGACAGTCTCTTTGATCAGCCCCAGCATTTT. Its translation is CASSPSAPDSLFDQPQHF.

The V and J genes are TRBV14 and TRBJ2-3; 9 positions agree with TRBD2. CDR1 is SGHDN, CDR2 FVKESK, per germline. The V gene end was trimmed by 2 bases and the J gene end by 4 bases; junction bases not matched to a gene: 4. The CDR3 is 15 residues long. In nucleotides, the CDR3 is TGTGCCAGCAGCCAAACTAGCGGGTTTCCAGATACGCAGTATTTT. It is translated as CASSQTSGFPDTQYF.

The rearrangement joins TRBV14 to TRBJ2-7; D is unresolved. Germline V lookup: CDR1 SGHDN, CDR2 FVKESK. Deletions cut 3 bases from V and 7 bases from J, with 13 bases between. This CDR3 spans 13 amino acids. This chain's CDR3 is CASSHRIAGEQYF. In DNA, the CDR3 is TGTGCCAGCAGCCACCGAATCGCCGGGGAGCAGTACTTC.